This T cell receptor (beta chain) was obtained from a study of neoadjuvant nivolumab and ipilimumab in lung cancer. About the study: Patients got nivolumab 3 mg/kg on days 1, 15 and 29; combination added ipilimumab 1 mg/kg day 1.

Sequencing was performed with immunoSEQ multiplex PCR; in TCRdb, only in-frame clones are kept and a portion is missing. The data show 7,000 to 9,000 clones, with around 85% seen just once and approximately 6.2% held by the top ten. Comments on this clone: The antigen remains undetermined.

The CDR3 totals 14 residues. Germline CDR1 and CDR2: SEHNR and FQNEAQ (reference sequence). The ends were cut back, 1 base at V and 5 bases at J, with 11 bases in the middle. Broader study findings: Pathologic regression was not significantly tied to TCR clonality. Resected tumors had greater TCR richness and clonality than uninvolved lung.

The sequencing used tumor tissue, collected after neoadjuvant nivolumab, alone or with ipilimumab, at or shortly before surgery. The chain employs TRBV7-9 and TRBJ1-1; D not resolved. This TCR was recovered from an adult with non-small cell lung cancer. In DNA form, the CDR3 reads TGTGCCAGCAGCTTAGAAGGGCAGGTTACTGAAGCTTTCTTT. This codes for CASSLEGQVTEAFF.